A selection of T cell receptor beta chains follows, all from one sample in a study of T-cell reconstitution after alpha-beta-depleted transplantation in children. TCRdb re-derived calls from the PCR reads in MiXCR, one entry per CDR3 protein. The sample carries 25,000 to 35,000 distinct CDR3 sequences, about 7% recorded once. The material was peripheral blood, obtained 60 days after TCRalphabeta/CD19-depleted stem cell transplant. The receptors stem from a child in the first two years of life who had a stem cell transplant for acute myeloid leukemia, so the T cells may come from the graft donor. Each CDR3 is given with its conserved first and last residue. A D gene is named only where the DNA matches it firmly. The size of a clone is reported for some rows only, either as once, few or many, or as a class for expanded clones.

>many|-|TRBJ2-3|TRBV4-3
TGCGCCAGCAGCCAGAGGGAGGCAGATACGCAGTATTTT
CASSQREADTQYF
>many|-|TRBJ1-5|TRBV16
TGTGCCAGCGGGGACACTAGCAATCAGCCCCAGCATTTT
CASGDTSNQPQHF
>many|TRBD2|TRBJ2-1|TRBV4-3
TGCGCCAGCAGCCAAGCTGAACTAGCGGGAGGTCGCGATGAGCAGTTCTTC
CASSQAELAGGRDEQFF
>many|-|TRBJ2-7|TRBV28
TGTGCCAGCAGTTTACCTTTGGCGGGCTACTCCTACGAGCAGTACTTC
CASSLPLAGYSYEQYF
>many|TRBD2|TRBJ2-7|TRBV12-3/TRBV12-4
TGTGCCAGCAGCGAAGGGAGGGGCTACGAGCAGTACTTC
CASSEGRGYEQYF
>many|-|TRBJ2-5|TRBV20-1
TGCAGTGCTAGAGATGTGACCCAAGAGACCCAGTACTTC
CSARDVTQETQYF
>many|-|TRBJ2-7|TRBV7-2
TGTGCCAGCAGCTCCTACACAGGATCGGGGGAGCAGTACTTC
CASSSYTGSGEQYF
>few|TRBD1|TRBJ2-5|TRBV7-8
TGTGCCAGCAGCTTAACCCCCGACAGGGTTGAAGAGACCCAGTACTTC
CASSLTPDRVEETQYF
>many|TRBD2|TRBJ2-1|TRBV11-2
TGTGCCAGCAGCCCTAGCGGGTCCTACAATGAGCAGTTCTTC
CASSPSGSYNEQFF
>many|-|TRBJ2-3|TRBV5-1
TGCGCCAGCAGGCCCGGGACCCTCACAGATACGCAGTATTTT
CASRPGTLTDTQYF
>many|-|TRBJ1-1|TRBV9
TGTGCCAGCAGCGTAGCTACGGGGGAAGCTTTCTTT
CASSVATGEAFF
>-|-|TRBJ1-1|TRBV10-2
TGCGCGGTCGATCGTTTCCGGGACATGAACACTGAAGCTTTCTTT
CAVDRFRDMNTEAFF
>many|-|TRBJ2-1|TRBV14
TGTGCCAGCAGCTCCCGGGGGAGCCACAATGAGCAGTTCTTC
CASSSRGSHNEQFF
>many|-|TRBJ2-5|TRBV27
TGTGCCAGCAGCTTAGGAGAGACCCAGTACTTC
CASSLGETQYF
>many|-|TRBJ2-2|TRBV4-3
TGCGCCAGCAGCCAAGATCGCGGCATCTCCTCCACCGGGGAGCTGTTTTTT
CASSQDRGISSTGELFF
>many|-|TRBJ2-2|TRBV12-3/TRBV12-4
TGTGCCAGCAGTCCCCTGGACAGACGCAACACCGGGGAGCTGTTTTTT
CASSPLDRRNTGELFF
>many|-|TRBJ1-5|TRBV7-8
TGTGCCAGCTCTGGGGGGGAGGTTGGCAATCAGCCCCAGCATTTT
CASSGGEVGNQPQHF
>many|-|TRBJ1-5|TRBV7-9
TGTGCCAGCAGCCTTAGTGCGTCCAGTCAGCCCCAGCATTTT
CASSLSASSQPQHF
>many|-|TRBJ2-2|TRBV28
TGTGCCAGCAGTTTTGGGGGTGACAGAACCGGGGAGCTGTTTTTT
CASSFGGDRTGELFF
>many|TRBD1|TRBJ2-4|TRBV5-6
TGTGCCAGCAGCTTGGCCGGGACAGGGAAAAACATTCAGTACTTC
CASSLAGTGKNIQYF
>many|-|TRBJ2-7|TRBV4-3
TGCGCCAGCAGCCCCGGCGAAGGGTCCTACGAGCAGTACTTC
CASSPGEGSYEQYF
>many|TRBD1|TRBJ1-1|TRBV10-3
TGTGCCATCAGTGAGTCGGGACAGGGGGTCACTGAAGCTTTCTTT
CAISESGQGVTEAFF
>many|TRBD1|TRBJ1-2|TRBV29-1
TGCAGCGTTTCAGGGGGGGAGAACTATGGCTACACCTTC
CSVSGGENYGYTF
>many|-|TRBJ2-1|TRBV28
TGTGCCAGCAGTTTCTGGGACTACAATGAGCAGTTCTTC
CASSFWDYNEQFF
>many|TRBD2|TRBJ2-1|TRBV11-1
TGTGCCAGCAGCCTCCCCGGGACTAGCGGGAGGGCCATTGATGAGCAGTTCTTC
CASSLPGTSGRAIDEQFF
>many|-|TRBJ2-1|TRBV28
TGTGCCAGCAGTTTGTTGGATGAGCAGTTCTTC
CASSLLDEQFF
>many|TRBD2|TRBJ2-1|TRBV4-2
TGTGCCAGCAGCCAAGTTAGCGGGGGGGCCCGTGAGCAGTTCTTC
CASSQVSGGAREQFF
>many|-|TRBJ1-2|TRBV4-3
TGCGCCAGCAGCCAAGGGGTTGCGGGGGTTAAGGGCTACACCTTC
CASSQGVAGVKGYTF
>many|-|TRBJ2-3|TRBV7-2
TGTGCCAGCAGCTTAGCCAGGGCAAGAAGCACAGATACGCAGTATTTT
CASSLARARSTDTQYF
>medium-sized|-|TRBJ2-7|TRBV20-1
TGCAGTGCTAGAGATTGGGCCACGTTGAACTACGAGCAGTACTTC
CSARDWATLNYEQYF
>medium-sized|TRBD2|TRBJ2-1|TRBV7-6
TGTGCCAGCAGCTTAGCCGGAGGTGGACTAGCGGGAAGACCGAACAATGAGCAGTTCTTC
CASSLAGGGLAGRPNNEQFF
>-|-|TRBJ2-7|TRBV7-9
TGTGCCAGCAGCTTTTCCCTCGACGGTAGAGGCGAGCAGTACTTC
CASSFSLDGRGEQYF
>many|-|TRBJ2-7|TRBV10-1
TGCGCCTTCCAGGGGGGACGGTCCTACGAGCAGTACTTC
CAFQGGRSYEQYF
>many|TRBD1|TRBJ2-2|TRBV11-2
TGTGCCAGCAGCTTAGTATCAGGGGGAATGAGATCCGGGGAGCTGTTTTTT
CASSLVSGGMRSGELFF
>many|-|TRBJ2-7|TRBV7-9
TGTGCCAGCAGTTTATATTCTTACGAGCAGTACTTC
CASSLYSYEQYF
>many|-|TRBJ1-1|TRBV7-9
TGTGCCAGCAGCGCCGAAGGAGGCACTGAAGCTTTCTTT
CASSAEGGTEAFF
>-|TRBD2|TRBJ2-1|TRBV7-6
TGTGCCAGCAGCTGGAAGCGGGAGCCCTACAATGAGCAGTTCTTC
CASSWKREPYNEQFF
>many|-|TRBJ1-1|TRBV28
TGTGCCAGCAGTTTACGGCAGCGGAACACTGAAGCTTTCTTT
CASSLRQRNTEAFF
>-|-|TRBJ2-7|TRBV28
TGTGCCAGCAGGGCAGGGAGCTACGAGCAGTACTTC
CASRAGSYEQYF
>many|-|TRBJ1-1|TRBV5-6
TGTGCCAGCAGCTTGGCCCGGAACACTGAAGCTTTCTTT
CASSLARNTEAFF
>many|-|TRBJ2-1|TRBV19
TGTGCCAGTAGCCCTGCCGGACCTGAGCAGTTCTTC
CASSPAGPEQFF
>few|-|TRBJ1-5|TRBV9
TGTGCCAGCAGCGGGACATCTAATCAGCCCCAGCATTTT
CASSGTSNQPQHF
>many|TRBD1|TRBJ2-5|TRBV5-5
TGTGCCAGCAGCTGGGACAGCGAGACCCAGTACTTC
CASSWDSETQYF
>many|TRBD2|TRBJ2-1|TRBV12-3/TRBV12-4
TGTGCCAGCTCCTTAGGCCTAGCGGGCAACAATGAGCAGTTCTTC
CASSLGLAGNNEQFF
>many|TRBD1|TRBJ2-1|TRBV30
TGTGCCTGGGAGGGGGGACAGGGGGCTGAGCAGTTCTTC
CAWEGGQGAEQFF
>many|TRBD1|TRBJ1-5|TRBV7-9
TGTGCCAGCAGCAACAGGGGAGTCCCACATCAGCCCCAGCATTTT
CASSNRGVPHQPQHF
>many|-|TRBJ2-1|TRBV28
TGTGCCAGCAGTTTCGGGCTCTACAATGAGCAGTTCTTC
CASSFGLYNEQFF
>many|-|TRBJ1-1|TRBV4-3
TGCGCCAGCAGCCAGGGGGCTTCTGAAGCTTTCTTT
CASSQGASEAFF
>large|-|TRBJ2-1|TRBV7-7
TGTGCTAGCAGCCGACAGACTACCTCCTACAATGAGCAGTTCTTC
CASSRQTTSYNEQFF
>-|-|TRBJ1-2|TRBV7-9
TGTGCCAGGGGCCCTGGGCTCATCAACTATGGCTACACCTTC
CARGPGLINYGYTF
>-|-|TRBJ2-5|TRBV12-3/TRBV12-4
TGTGCCAGCAGTTTAGGGCAAAAGGAGACCCAGTACTTC
CASSLGQKETQYF
>many|TRBD2|TRBJ2-5|TRBV4-3
TGCGCCAGCAGCCAAGACCCGGCGGGAGGAGTTGGGGAGACCCAGTACTTC
CASSQDPAGGVGETQYF
>many|TRBD1|TRBJ2-2|TRBV28
TGTGCCAGCAGTCCCTGGGGGACAGGGAACTCCGGGGAGCTGTTTTTT
CASSPWGTGNSGELFF
>many|-|TRBJ1-5|TRBV7-8
TGTGCCAGCAGCTTAGTCCAGGGCACGGAGCATTTT
CASSLVQGTEHF
>many|-|TRBJ1-5|TRBV7-9
TGTGCCAGCAGCCCCCAGGGCCAGCCCCAGCATTTT
CASSPQGQPQHF
>many|-|TRBJ2-3|TRBV9
TGTGCCAGCAGCGTAGCTGGCCGGACAGATACGCAGTATTTT
CASSVAGRTDTQYF
>many|-|TRBJ2-5|TRBV7-8
TGTGCCAGCGGACTAGAGACCCAGTACTTC
CASGLETQYF
>many|-|TRBJ2-7|TRBV6-2/TRBV6-3
TGTGCCAGCAGTTACGGGGGCGCAGGGTACGAGCAGTACTTC
CASSYGGAGYEQYF
>many|-|TRBJ1-2|TRBV29-1
TGCAGCGTTGGGCCTGGGGTCCCCTATGGCTACACCTTC
CSVGPGVPYGYTF